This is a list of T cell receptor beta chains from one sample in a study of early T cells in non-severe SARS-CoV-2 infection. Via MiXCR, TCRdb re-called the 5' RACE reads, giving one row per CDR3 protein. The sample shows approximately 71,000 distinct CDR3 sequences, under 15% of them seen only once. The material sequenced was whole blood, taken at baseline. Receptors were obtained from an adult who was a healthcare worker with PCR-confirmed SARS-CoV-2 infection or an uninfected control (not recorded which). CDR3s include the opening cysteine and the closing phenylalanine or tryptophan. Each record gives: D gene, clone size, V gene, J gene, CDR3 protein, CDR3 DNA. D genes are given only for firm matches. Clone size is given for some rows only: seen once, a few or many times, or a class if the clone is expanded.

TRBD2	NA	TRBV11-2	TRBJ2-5	CASSLRLAGQETQYF	TGTGCCAGCAGCCTGAGACTAGCGGGGCAAGAGACCCAGTACTTC
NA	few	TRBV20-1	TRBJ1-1	CSARGGEGNTEAFF	TGCAGTGCTAGAGGGGGAGAAGGGAACACTGAAGCTTTCTTT
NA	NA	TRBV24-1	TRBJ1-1	CATSAPTRAVVEAFF	TGTGCCACCAGTGCCCCGACCAGGGCAGTCGTTGAAGCTTTCTTT
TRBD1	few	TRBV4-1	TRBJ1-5	CASSHGQDLSNQPQHF	TGCGCCAGCAGCCACGGACAGGATCTTAGCAATCAGCCCCAGCATTTT
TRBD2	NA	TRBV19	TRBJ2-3	CASSSASGASEAQYF	TGTGCCAGTAGTTCGGCTAGCGGGGCCTCCGAGGCGCAGTATTTT
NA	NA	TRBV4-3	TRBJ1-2	CASSQDWDFGGYTF	TGCGCCAGCAGCCAAGATTGGGACTTCGGGGGCTACACCTTC
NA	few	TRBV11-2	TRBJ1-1	CASSFNLLNTEAFF	TGTGCCAGCAGCTTCAATTTGTTGAACACTGAAGCTTTCTTT
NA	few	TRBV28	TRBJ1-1	CASSLQIRDTEAFF	TGTGCCAGCAGTTTACAGATTAGGGACACTGAAGCTTTCTTT
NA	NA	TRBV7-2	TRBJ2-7	CASSLAVNAYEQYF	TGTGCCAGCAGCTTAGCCGTGAACGCCTACGAGCAGTACTTC
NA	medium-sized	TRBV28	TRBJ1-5	CASSPKTRASLGPQHF	TGTGCCAGCAGTCCCAAAACACGAGCCTCTCTAGGACCCCAGCATTTT
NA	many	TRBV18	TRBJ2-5	CASSPQETQYF	TGTGCCAGCTCACCCCAAGAGACCCAGTACTTC
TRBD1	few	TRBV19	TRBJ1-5	CASRDRGSNQPRHF	TGTGCCAGCAGGGACAGGGGAAGCAATCAGCCCCGGCATTTT
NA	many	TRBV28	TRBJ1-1	CASSLAGLSTEAFF	TGTGCCAGCAGTTTGGCGGGATTAAGCACTGAAGCTTTCTTT
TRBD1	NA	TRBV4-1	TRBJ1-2	CASSLTGLLGYGYTF	TGCGCCAGCAGCCTGACAGGGCTGTTGGGGTATGGCTACACCTTC
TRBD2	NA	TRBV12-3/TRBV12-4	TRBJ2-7	CASSQDLAVRTYEQYF	TGTGCCAGCAGCCAAGACCTAGCGGTGAGAACCTACGAGCAGTACTTC
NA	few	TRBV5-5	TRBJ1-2	CASSLEGLNYGYTF	TGTGCCAGCAGCTTGGAAGGGCTCAACTATGGCTACACCTTC
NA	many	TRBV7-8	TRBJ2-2	CASTLRSGSAGELFF	TGTGCCAGCACCTTACGGTCAGGGTCGGCCGGGGAGCTGTTTTTT
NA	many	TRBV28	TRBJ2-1	CASSPRVRAGINEQFF	TGTGCCAGCAGTCCCCGGGTGCGGGCTGGGATAAATGAGCAGTTCTTC
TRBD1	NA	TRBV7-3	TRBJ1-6	CASSPTGSGDSPLHF	TGTGCCAGCAGCCCGACAGGGAGCGGGGATTCACCCCTCCACTTT
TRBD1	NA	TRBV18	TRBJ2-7	CASSPFGDSAEQYF	TGTGCCAGCTCACCATTTGGGGACAGTGCAGAGCAGTACTTC
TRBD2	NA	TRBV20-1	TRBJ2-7	CSAPAELAGALEQYF	TGCAGTGCTCCTGCCGAGCTAGCGGGGGCCCTGGAGCAGTACTTC
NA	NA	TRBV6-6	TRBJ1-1	CASSYSSRNTEAFF	TGTGCCAGCAGTTACTCGTCGAGGAACACTGAAGCTTTCTTT
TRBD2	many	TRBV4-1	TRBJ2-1	CASSQDPGLANGEQFF	TGCGCCAGCAGCCAAGACCCGGGACTAGCCAATGGTGAGCAGTTCTTC
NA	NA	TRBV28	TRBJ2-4	CASSRGNIQYF	TGTGCCAGCAGTCGGGGGAACATTCAGTACTTC
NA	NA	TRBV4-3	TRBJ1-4	CASSQDINTGEKLFF	TGCGCCAGCAGCCAAGATATCAACACGGGGGAAAAACTGTTTTTT
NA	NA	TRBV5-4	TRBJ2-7	CASSLEPEYYEQYF	TGTGCCAGCAGCTTGGAGCCGGAGTACTACGAGCAGTACTTC
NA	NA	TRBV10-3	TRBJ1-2	CASSQWDGSASYTF	TGTGCCAGCAGTCAGTGGGACGGGTCGGCCAGCTACACCTTC
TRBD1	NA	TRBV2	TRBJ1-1	CASSVGEDRGDTEAFF	TGTGCCAGCAGTGTGGGGGAGGACAGGGGCGACACTGAAGCTTTCTTT
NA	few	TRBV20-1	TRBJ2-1	CSASGGPSYNEQFF	TGCAGTGCTAGCGGGGGGCCCTCCTACAATGAGCAGTTCTTC
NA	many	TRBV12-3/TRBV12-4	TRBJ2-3	CASSFPDTQYF	TGTGCCAGCAGTTTCCCAGATACGCAGTATTTT